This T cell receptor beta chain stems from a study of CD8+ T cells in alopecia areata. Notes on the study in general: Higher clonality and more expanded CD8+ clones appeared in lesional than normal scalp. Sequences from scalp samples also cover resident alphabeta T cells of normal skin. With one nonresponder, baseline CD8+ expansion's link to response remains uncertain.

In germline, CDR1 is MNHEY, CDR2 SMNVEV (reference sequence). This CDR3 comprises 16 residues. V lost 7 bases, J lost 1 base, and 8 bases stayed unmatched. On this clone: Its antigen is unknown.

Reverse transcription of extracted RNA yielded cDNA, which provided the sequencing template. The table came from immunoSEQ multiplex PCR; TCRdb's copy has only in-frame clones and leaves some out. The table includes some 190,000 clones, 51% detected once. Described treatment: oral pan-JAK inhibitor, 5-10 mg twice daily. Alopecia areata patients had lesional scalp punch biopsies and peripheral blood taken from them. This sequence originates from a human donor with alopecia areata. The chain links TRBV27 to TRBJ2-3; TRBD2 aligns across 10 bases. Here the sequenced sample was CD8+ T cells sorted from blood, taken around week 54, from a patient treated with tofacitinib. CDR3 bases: TGTGCCAGCAAAGGATGGCTAGCGGGGGGCACAGATACGCAGTATTTT. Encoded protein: CASKGWLAGGTDTQYF.